These 26 T cell receptor beta chains came from one sample sequenced in a study of blood T cell repertoires in COVID-19. The table came from immunoSEQ multiplex PCR; TCRdb's copy has only in-frame clones and leaves some out. The sample shows 55,000 to 65,000 clones, about 91% of them seen only once. Sequencing input: peripheral blood. These receptors were taken from a man aged 60 to 69 with acute or convalescent COVID-19.

The chain is built from TRBV7-9 and TRBJ2-5; 8 nucleotides line up with TRBD2. This CDR3 contains 15 residues. Germline trimming cut 1 base from V and 4 bases from J; bases unmatched to any gene: 5. Per germline, CDR1 SEHNR and CDR2 FQNEAQ (reference sequence). CDR3 sequence reads: CASSLEGSGAETQYF. The CDR3 DNA follows: TGTGCCAGCAGCTTAGAAGGTAGCGGGGCAGAGACCCAGTACTTC.

The chain is built from TRBV7-9 and TRBJ2-5; 8 bases agree with TRBD1. Germline-derived CDR1 and CDR2 are SEHNR and FQNEAQ (reference sequence). The CDR3 length is 13 residues. Trimming removed 1 base from V and 5 bases from J; junction bases left unmatched: 0. The CDR3 protein is CASSLGTGETQYF. CDR3 nucleotides: TGTGCCAGCAGCTTAGGGACAGGGGAGACCCAGTACTTC.

This clone was seen once. V and J are TRBV7-9 and TRBJ2-7; 7 positions match TRBD1. Germline lookup yields CDR1 SEHNR and CDR2 FQNEAQ (reference sequence). Trimming cost V 4 bases and J 4 bases; bases outside gene matches: 7. The CDR3 runs to 14 residues. The CDR3 nucleotides read TGTGCCAGCAGCTCGCCGGGACAGTCATACGAGCAGTACTTC. Encoded protein: CASSSPGQSYEQYF. Looking up the rest from reference TRBV7-9 and TRBJ2-7 gives the full variable domain: DTGVSQNPRHKITKRGQNVTFRCDPISEHNRLYWYRQTLGQGPEFLTYFQNEAQLEKSRLLSDRFSAERPKGSFSTLEIQRTEQGDSAMYLCASSSPGQSYEQYFGPGTRLTVT.

The chain has TRBV19 and TRBJ1-1; 7 positions agree with TRBD1. V lost 7 bases and J lost 0; bases outside the gene matches: 2. Looked up from germline, CDR1 is LNHDA and CDR2 is SQIVND (reference sequence). There are 13 residues in the CDR3. In DNA, the CDR3 is TGTGCCAGTATTGGGACAGTGAACACTGAAGCTTTCTTT. Its protein product is CASIGTVNTEAFF. Looking up the rest from reference TRBV19 and TRBJ1-1 gives the full variable domain: DGGITQSPKYLFRKEGQNVTLSCEQNLNHDAMYWYRQDPGQGLRLIYYSQIVNDFQKGDIAEGYSVSREKKESFPLTVTSAQKNPTAFYLCASIGTVNTEAFFGQGTRLTVV.

The V gene is TRBV6-6, the J gene TRBJ1-5; D not certain. Germline CDR1 reads MNHNY; CDR2 reads SVGAGI (reference sequence). V was clipped by 6 bases and J by 0 bases, with 18 bases between them. The CDR3 covers 17 residues. DNA of the CDR3: TGTGCCAGCAGCCGAAGGAGACCCGAATATAGCAATCAGCCCCAGCATTTT. Translation gives CASSRRRPEYSNQPQHF.

The chain joins TRBV27 to TRBJ2-7; 11 bases agree with TRBD2. V lost 0 bases and J lost 3; bases outside the gene matches: 1. CDR1 is MNHEY and CDR2 is SMNVEV in the germline V gene (reference sequence). This CDR3 spans 15 amino acids. CDR3 region: CASSLSGLADYEQYF. For the CDR3, the DNA is TGTGCCAGCAGTTTATCGGGACTAGCGGACTACGAGCAGTACTTC.

The chain joins TRBV5-1 to TRBJ2-5; unclear D gene. Germline values: CDR1 SGHRS, CDR2 YFSETQ. The CDR3 totals 14 residues. V lost 2 bases and J lost 7, with 15 bases in between. The DNA for the CDR3 is TGCGCCAGCAGCTTTGTCGCTACCTCAGGGACCCAGTACTTC. Translation gives CASSFVATSGTQYF.

V and J are TRBV7-3 and TRBJ1-3; no firm D call. This CDR3 spans 15 amino acids. V was shortened by 5 bases and J by 2 bases, with 13 bases between the two germline ends. Germline loops: CDR1 SGHTA, CDR2 FQGTGA. CDR3 nucleotides: TGTGCCAGCAGCCCCGGACTGGCGGCTGGAAACACCATATATTTT. It specifies CASSPGLAAGNTIYF.

The CDR3 spells CATSDRREPQETQYF. In nucleotides, the CDR3 is TGTGCCACCAGTGACCGGAGGGAGCCCCAAGAGACCCAGTACTTC. The rearrangement links TRBV24-1 to TRBJ2-5, with a weak D call TRBD2 (6 bases). The CDR3 spans 15 residues. Trimming took 4 bases from V and 1 from J, leaving 12 bases between them. CDR1 is KGHDR, CDR2 SFDVKD, per germline.

The chain recombines TRBV15 with TRBJ2-5, with 7 nucleotides matching TRBD2. The J segment lost 4 bases and the V segment lost 0 bases, leaving 5 bases of the junction unmatched. Germline V CDR1 and CDR2: LNHNV, YYDKDF (reference sequence). The CDR3 is 15 residues long. CDR3 loop: CATSRDFPGGETQYF. DNA of the CDR3: TGTGCCACCAGCAGAGATTTCCCGGGGGGAGAGACCCAGTACTTC.

This chain uses TRBV7-9 with TRBJ2-3; 10 bases map to TRBD2. The CDR3 extends over 16 amino acids. Germline V CDR1 and CDR2: SEHNR, FQNEAQ (reference sequence). V lost 5 bases, J lost 4 bases, and 9 bases stayed unmatched. For the CDR3, the DNA is TGTGCCAGCAGCCCAGACCTAGCGGGAGAGGCAGATACGCAGTATTTT. It codes for CASSPDLAGEADTQYF.

This chain's CDR3 is CASSYSFPPPNGYTF. CDR3 coding DNA: TGTGCCAGCAGTTACAGCTTCCCCCCCCCAAATGGCTACACCTTC. The rearrangement uses TRBV6-5 and TRBJ1-2; D unresolved. The germline CDR1 and CDR2 sequences are MNHEY and SVGAGI. CDR3 size: 15 residues. V gave up 2 bases and J gave up 6 bases, with 16 bases separating them.

J is TRBJ2-4 and V is TRBV27; D uncertain. Trimming pared 5 bases from V and 1 base from J, leaving 9 bases between. Germline values: CDR1 MNHEY, CDR2 SMNVEV (reference sequence). The CDR3 covers 14 residues. The CDR3 sequence: CASSPDMAKNIQYF. CDR3 nucleotide sequence: TGTGCCAGCAGTCCCGACATGGCCAAAAACATTCAGTACTTC.

The chain has TRBV7-9 and TRBJ1-1; no reliable D call. V was trimmed by 1 base and J by 3 bases, leaving 12 bases between them. The CDR3 totals 15 residues. Germline assignment: CDR1 SEHNR and CDR2 FQNEAQ (reference sequence). CDR3 residues: CASSLEPGKDTEAFF. The CDR3 DNA reads as TGTGCCAGCAGCTTAGAACCCGGGAAAGACACTGAAGCTTTCTTT.

This clone was counted a few times. The chain uses TRBV30 and TRBJ2-1; 9 bases agree with TRBD2. V lost 4 bases to trimming and J lost 16 bases; unmatched junction nucleotides: 14. Germline V lookup: CDR1 GTSNPN, CDR2 SVGIG (reference sequence). The length of the CDR3 is 13 residues. The CDR3 reads CAWKSLAGSRTFF. For the CDR3, the DNA is TGTGCCTGGAAGTCCCTAGCGGGAAGTAGGACATTCTTC. The full variable domain, its missing parts supplied by reference TRBV30 and TRBJ2-1, is SQTIHQWPATLVQPVGSPLSLECTVEGTSNPNLYWYRQAAGRGLQLLFYSVGIGQISSEVPQNLSASRPQDRQFILSSKKLLLSDSGFYLCAWKSLAGSRTFFGPGTRLTVL.

This clone was recorded only once. The chain links TRBV4-2 to TRBJ2-3; 8 bases are a match to TRBD2. Germline V gene lookup returns CDR1 LGHNA and CDR2 YNFKEQ. The CDR3 sequence is 18 residues long. Trimming took 2 bases from V and 0 from J; bases not matched to a gene: 10. CDR3 nucleotides: TGTGCCAGCAGCCAAACCAGCGGGAGTGGGACTAGCACAGATACGCAGTATTTT. Protein sequence: CASSQTSGSGTSTDTQYF.

The rearrangement links TRBV30 to TRBJ1-5; no reliable D call. Trimming left V 0 bases short and J 4 bases short, with 10 bases between. The CDR3 has 14 residues. Germline V gives CDR1 GTSNPN, CDR2 SVGIG (reference sequence). CDR3 in DNA: TGTGCCTGGAGTGTATCGTCAGATAATCAGCCCCAGCATTTT. Protein product: CAWSVSSDNQPQHF.

The J gene is TRBJ1-5, the V gene TRBV24-1, with D perhaps matching TRBD1 (5 bases). This CDR3 comprises 12 residues. The V end was cut by 6 bases, the J end by 7 bases, with 9 bases between. Germline-derived CDR1 and CDR2 are KGHDR and SFDVKD. The CDR3 DNA follows: TGTGCCACCAGTCAGGGTAACCAGCCCCAGCATTTT. This sequence encodes CATSQGNQPQHF.

This chain joins TRBV28 and TRBJ1-1; D is unresolved. CDR1 and CDR2 from the germline V gene are MDHEN and SYDVKM. The CDR3 is 11 residues long. The CDR3 sequence: CAALALDEAFF. The CDR3 bases are TGTGCGGCGTTAGCGTTAGATGAAGCTTTCTTT.

CDR3 DNA: TGTGCCAGCAGTTACGACAGGGTATACCCCCACACTGAAGCTTTCTTT. Residues: CASSYDRVYPHTEAFF. V usage is TRBV6-5 and J usage is TRBJ1-1; TRBD1 agrees at 7 bases. Germline V gene data show CDR1 as MNHEY and CDR2 as SVGAGI. The CDR3 runs to 16 residues. V was pared by 2 bases and J by 3 bases, with 9 bases of the junction left unmatched.

The chain employs TRBV28 and TRBJ2-3; 10 bases are shared with TRBD2. This CDR3 is built from 19 residues. V shed 6 bases and J 1 base; nucleotides not matched to a gene: 16. Germline lookup yields CDR1 MDHEN and CDR2 SYDVKM. CDR3: CASSAQTAGGTSGTDTQYF. The CDR3 DNA reads as TGTGCCAGCAGCGCTCAGACAGCGGGAGGGACTTCTGGCACAGATACGCAGTATTTT.

The chain has TRBV6-5 and TRBJ2-7; the match to TRBD1 covers 7 bases. The CDR3 has 15 residues. The J segment lost 2 bases and the V segment lost 8 bases, leaving 12 bases of the junction unmatched. The germline gives CDR1 MNHEY, CDR2 SVGAGI. The chain's CDR3 is CASGVPGTATYEQYF. The DNA of the CDR3 is TGTGCCAGCGGGGTGCCTGGGACAGCAACCTACGAGCAGTACTTC.

The chain combines TRBV29-1 with TRBJ1-1, with 10 bases matching TRBD1. Germline CDR1 reads SQVTM; CDR2 reads ANQGSEA. After removal of 6 bases from V and 3 bases from J, the junction contained 7 bases not matched to a gene. This CDR3 is 14 amino acids long. The CDR3 sequence is CSVGTGTGDTEAFF. For the CDR3, the DNA is TGCAGCGTGGGGACCGGGACAGGGGACACTGAAGCTTTCTTT. Filled out from reference TRBV29-1 and TRBJ1-1, the complete variable domain reads SAVISQKPSRDICQRGTSLTIQCQVDSQVTMMFWYRQQPGQSLTLIATANQGSEATYESGFVIDKFPISRPNLTFSTLTVSNMSPEDSSIYLCSVGTGTGDTEAFFGQGTRLTVV.

J is TRBJ2-1 and V is TRBV7-2; TRBD2 matches at 7 bases. CDR1 SGHTA and CDR2 FQGNSA come from the germline V gene. This CDR3 contains 15 residues. The V and J ends lost 1 base and 6 bases, in that order; junction bases with no gene match: 6. CDR3: CASSLVRLAGNEQFF. The CDR3 bases are TGTGCCAGCAGCTTAGTCAGACTAGCAGGCAATGAGCAGTTCTTC.

The V call is TRBV28, the J call TRBJ1-2; D is possibly TRBD1 (5 bases). This CDR3 spans 13 amino acids. The V gene lost 6 bases and the J gene lost 7 bases, with 15 bases spanning the gap. Germline V gene lookup returns CDR1 MDHEN and CDR2 SYDVKM. The CDR3 spells CASRYRRGVGYTF. Here the CDR3 DNA reads TGTGCCAGCAGGTATCGCCGGGGGGTTGGCTACACCTTC.

This chain joins TRBV2 and TRBJ1-1, with unresolved D. This CDR3 is 14 amino acids long. Per germline, CDR1 SNHLY and CDR2 FYNNEI. Trimming shortened V by 7 bases and J by 1 base, and 13 bases separated the two germline ends. The CDR3 DNA follows: TGTGCCAGCAAGAAGGTGACAACGAACACTGAAGCTTTCTTT. Its translation is CASKKVTTNTEAFF.